The next 26 T cell receptor beta chains were all read from a single sample in a study of blood T cell repertoires in COVID-19. Some clones are missing from TCRdb's copy, which holds only in-frame ones; the method was immunoSEQ multiplex PCR. Here the sample spans 17,000 or so clones, around 87% being singletons. Input material: peripheral blood. The source is a man aged 45 to 65 with active COVID-19.

V usage is TRBV3-1 (or the pseudogene TRBV3-2) and J usage is TRBJ2-3, with 7 bases that match TRBD2. The V gene end was trimmed by 5 bases and the J gene end by 0 bases; junction bases not matched to a gene: 5. The CDR3 sequence is 15 residues long. Germline-derived CDR1 and CDR2 are LGHDT and YNNKEL (reference sequence). For the CDR3, the DNA is TGTGCCAGCAGCACTAGTAGCGGGAGCACAGATACGCAGTATTTT. Its translation is CASSTSSGSTDTQYF.

This rearrangement joins TRBV3-1 (or the pseudogene TRBV3-2) to TRBJ2-7, with 8 bases fitting TRBD2. The V gene's germline CDR1 is LGHDT and CDR2 YNNKEL (reference sequence). Trimming took 3 bases from V and 7 from J; bases not matched to a gene: 11. The CDR3 sequence is 15 residues long. The CDR3 region has the DNA TGTGCCAGCAGCCACGGGGGGGGACGCTCGGGTGAGCAGTACTTC. This codes for CASSHGGGRSGEQYF.

CDR3 sequence (DNA): TGTGCCAGCAGTTGGGGACAGGGGTCCGCAGATACGCAGTATTTT. This sequence encodes CASSWGQGSADTQYF. V and J are TRBV11-3 and TRBJ2-3; TRBD1 matches 10 bases. This CDR3 is 15 amino acids long. V trimming: 6 bases; J trimming: 4 bases; junction bases outside the gene matches: 7. Germline CDR1 SGHNT, CDR2 YENEEA.

V is TRBV7-8 and J is TRBJ2-3; possibly TRBD2 for D (5 bases). Germline V gene lookup returns CDR1 SGHVS and CDR2 FQNEAQ. V was shortened by 0 bases and J by 4 bases, with 11 bases between the two germline ends. This CDR3 is built from 15 residues. The CDR3 DNA reads as TGTGCCAGCAGCTTAGCGTGGTTAGCGTCAGATACGCAGTATTTT. It yields the protein CASSLAWLASDTQYF.

The chain joins TRBV29-1 to TRBJ1-1, with D tentatively TRBD1 (6 bases). This CDR3 is built from 13 residues. The V and J ends lost 7 bases and 0 bases respectively, with 12 bases between them. Germline CDR1 and CDR2: SQVTM and ANQGSEA. The CDR3 DNA follows: TGCAGCGGCTCGGGACATCTGAACACTGAAGCTTTCTTT. It translates to CSGSGHLNTEAFF.

This clone was seen only a few times. The rearrangement joins TRBV7-6 to TRBJ2-2, with a possible D match to TRBD2 (6 bases). V lost 2 bases, J lost 1 base, and 11 bases lay in between. Germline V CDR1 and CDR2: SGHVS, FNYEAQ. The CDR3 is 16 residues long. CDR3 in DNA: TGTGCCAGCAGCTTACACGCAGCGGGGAACACCGGGGAGCTGTTTTTT. This encodes CASSLHAAGNTGELFF.

The rearrangement joins TRBV15 to TRBJ2-7; 10 nucleotides match TRBD1. Trimming at V came to 3 bases and at J to 0 bases, leaving 2 bases not matched to a gene. CDR1 and CDR2 from the germline V gene are LNHNV and YYDKDF (reference sequence). This CDR3 has 15 amino acids. CDR3 amino acids: CATSRDRGSSYEQYF. The CDR3 DNA follows: TGTGCCACCAGCAGGGACAGGGGGAGCTCCTACGAGCAGTACTTC.

V gene TRBV3-1 (or the pseudogene TRBV3-2) combines with J gene TRBJ2-1, with TRBD2 as a possible D gene (6 bases). The ends were cut back, 5 bases at V and 2 bases at J, with 13 bases in the middle. CDR3 size: 15 residues. The germline gives CDR1 LGHDT, CDR2 YNNKEL (reference sequence). In DNA form, the CDR3 reads TGTGCCAGCAGCTCCGGGACGGGAGCCTACAATGAGCAGTTCTTC. It yields the protein CASSSGTGAYNEQFF.

The gene calls are TRBV5-1 and TRBJ1-6; possible D gene TRBD1, 6 bases. Germline-derived CDR1 and CDR2 are SGHRS and YFSETQ. V dropped 4 bases and J dropped 9 bases, with 17 bases sitting between them. CDR3 length: 15 amino acids. The CDR3 bases are TGCGCCAGCAGCCTGCTAGGACAGCGAAGTTCACCCCTCCACTTT. Its translation is CASSLLGQRSSPLHF.

This rearrangement joins TRBV7-3 to TRBJ2-3; TRBD2 agrees at 9 bases. V lost 2 bases and J lost 4; bases outside the gene matches: 4. The germline CDR1 and CDR2 sequences are SGHTA and FQGTGA. This CDR3 spans 15 amino acids. The CDR3: CASSLWGLAPDTQYF. DNA of the CDR3: TGTGCCAGCAGCTTATGGGGACTAGCCCCAGATACGCAGTATTTT.

The chain joins TRBV5-1 to TRBJ1-2; D unresolved. Germline V gene data show CDR1 as SGHRS and CDR2 as YFSETQ. The ends were cut back, 1 base at V and 3 bases at J, with 10 bases in the middle. CDR3 length: 14 residues. CDR3 sequence (DNA): TGCGCCAGCAGCTTGTCAGAAGCGGACTATGGCTACACCTTC. Translation gives CASSLSEADYGYTF.

The chain couples TRBV5-6 to TRBJ1-5; D remains ambiguous. Germline CDR1 reads SGHDT; CDR2 reads YYEEEE. The CDR3 covers 12 residues. V was pared by 3 bases and J by 3 bases, with 4 bases between. The CDR3 DNA sequence: TGTGCCAGCAGCTCCCTCAATCAGCCCCAGCATTTT. Translating it yields CASSSLNQPQHF.

The chain has TRBV3-1 (or the pseudogene TRBV3-2) and TRBJ2-1; 7 bases align to TRBD2. The CDR3 has 17 residues. V trimming: 4 bases; J trimming: 1 base; junction bases outside the gene matches: 10. Looked up from germline, CDR1 is LGHDT and CDR2 is YNNKEL (reference sequence). CDR3 residues: CASSPVSGRDSYNEQFF. The CDR3 nucleotides are TGTGCCAGCAGCCCAGTTTCAGGGAGGGATTCCTACAATGAGCAGTTCTTC.

The chain joins TRBV11-2 to TRBJ2-1; D may be TRBD2 (5 bases). The CDR3 length is 16 residues. The germline CDR1 and CDR2 sequences are SGHAT and FQNNGV. Trimming pared 2 bases from V and 0 bases from J, leaving 11 bases between. CDR3 sequence: CASSLRGISSYNEQFF. Written as DNA, the CDR3 is TGTGCCAGCAGCTTACGAGGGATTAGCTCCTACAATGAGCAGTTCTTC.

The chain employs TRBV9 and TRBJ1-1; perhaps TRBD1 as D (5 bases). The V gene lost 4 bases and the J gene lost 3 bases, with 13 bases spanning the gap. This CDR3 is built from 14 residues. Germline values: CDR1 SGDLS, CDR2 YYNGEE. The CDR3 nucleotides are TGTGCCAGCAGCCCCGGACCGGGGGACACTGAAGCTTTCTTT. Residues: CASSPGPGDTEAFF.

The chain has TRBV4-3 and TRBJ2-6; 8 nucleotides line up with TRBD1. V gave up 0 bases and J gave up 4 bases; unmatched junction bases: 8. Per the germline V gene, CDR1 is LGHNA and CDR2 is YSLEER. This CDR3 region has 18 residues. CDR3 protein: CASSQETGGISGANVLTF. The CDR3 DNA follows: TGCGCCAGCAGCCAAGAAACAGGGGGTATATCGGGGGCCAACGTCCTGACTTTC.

The V call is TRBV6-2 or TRBV6-3, the J call TRBJ2-7; 14 bases match TRBD2. CDR3 length equals 18 residues. Trimming cost V 5 bases and J 3 bases; bases outside gene matches: 12. CDR1 is MNHEY, CDR2 SVGEGT, per germline. In nucleotides, the CDR3 is TGTGCCAGCAGTCAGATAAGGACTAGCGGGAGGTCGCGCTACGAGCAGTACTTC. Translating gives CASSQIRTSGRSRYEQYF.

The chain is built from TRBV6-2 or TRBV6-3 and TRBJ2-1; 11 nucleotides match TRBD2. The V gene end was trimmed by 5 bases and the J gene end by 4 bases; junction bases not matched to a gene: 10. The germline V gene encodes CDR1 MNHEY and CDR2 SVGEGT. The CDR3 is 17 amino acids. Here the CDR3 reads CASSNLAGGPYYNEQFF. CDR3 nucleotides: TGTGCCAGCAGTAACTTAGCGGGAGGGCCGTATTACAATGAGCAGTTCTTC.

The genes are TRBV24-1 and TRBJ2-1, with TRBD1 as a possible D gene (6 bases). Germline values: CDR1 KGHDR, CDR2 SFDVKD. Trimming cost V 0 bases and J 0 bases, with 8 bases left between them. There are 16 residues in the CDR3. CDR3 sequence reads: CATSDLGGSSYNEQFF. The DNA of the CDR3 is TGTGCCACCAGTGATTTGGGGGGCAGCTCCTACAATGAGCAGTTCTTC.

The V and J genes are TRBV5-1 and TRBJ1-1; D call uncertain. V lost 0 bases, J lost 0 bases, and 9 bases lay in between. In germline, CDR1 is SGHRS, CDR2 YFSETQ. The CDR3 length is 15 residues. The CDR3 DNA follows: TGCGCCAGCAGCTTGGATCCAGGTTTGAACACTGAAGCTTTCTTT. Translating gives CASSLDPGLNTEAFF.

Relative to its sample, this clone is large (0.1 to 1%). The rearrangement links TRBV30 to TRBJ1-1, with D unclear. Looked up from germline, CDR1 is GTSNPN and CDR2 is SVGIG (reference sequence). V lost 2 bases, J lost 3 bases, and 4 bases lay in between. The CDR3 is 11 residues long. CDR3 nucleotide sequence: TGTGCCTGGAGTTATGACACTGAAGCTTTCTTT. It encodes CAWSYDTEAFF. The full variable domain, in which reference TRBV30 and TRBJ1-1 provide the parts outside the CDR3, is SQTIHQWPATLVQPVGSPLSLECTVEGTSNPNLYWYRQAAGRGLQLLFYSVGIGQISSEVPQNLSASRPQDRQFILSSKKLLLSDSGFYLCAWSYDTEAFFGQGTRLTVV.

The V and J genes are TRBV5-1 and TRBJ2-7, with 14 nucleotides matching TRBD2. The CDR3 runs to 17 residues. Germline V gives CDR1 SGHRS, CDR2 YFSETQ. V lost 4 bases and J lost 6; bases outside the gene matches: 12. The CDR3 coding sequence is TGCGCCAGCAGCCTGGGGGGGACTAGCGGGAGAATGGGCGAGCAGTACTTC. This translates into CASSLGGTSGRMGEQYF. Full variable domain (rest looked up from reference TRBV5-1 and TRBJ2-7): KAGVTQTPRYLIKTRGQQVTLSCSPISGHRSVSWYQQTPGQGLQFLFEYFSETQRNKGNFPGRFSGRQFSNSRSEMNVSTLELGDSALYLCASSLGGTSGRMGEQYFGPGTRLTVT.

The chain has TRBV13 and TRBJ2-7; D is possibly TRBD1 (5 bases). The CDR3 contains 14 residues. Looked up from germline, CDR1 is PRHDT and CDR2 is FYEKMQ (reference sequence). Trimming left V 2 bases short and J 4 bases short, with 12 bases between. CDR3 DNA sequence: TGTGCCAGCAGCTTACAGGGCTTTGTGTACGAGCAGTACTTC. This encodes CASSLQGFVYEQYF. The full variable domain, in which reference TRBV13 and TRBJ2-7 provide the parts outside the CDR3, is AAGVIQSPRHLIKEKRETATLKCYPIPRHDTVYWYQQGPGQDPQFLISFYEKMQSDKGSIPDRFSAQQFSDYHSELNMSSLELGDSALYFCASSLQGFVYEQYFGPGTRLTVT.

The chain uses TRBV19 and TRBJ2-3, with 8 nucleotides matching TRBD1. This CDR3 has 14 amino acids. The trim removed 5 bases at V and 4 bases at J, leaving 5 bases unmatched. Germline V CDR1 and CDR2: LNHDA, SQIVND (reference sequence). CDR3 sequence (DNA): TGTGCCAGTAGTCGAAGACAGGGGTCAGATACGCAGTATTTT. It yields the protein CASSRRQGSDTQYF. Full variable domain (outside the CDR3, taken from reference TRBV19 and TRBJ2-3): DGGITQSPKYLFRKEGQNVTLSCEQNLNHDAMYWYRQDPGQGLRLIYYSQIVNDFQKGDIAEGYSVSREKKESFPLTVTSAQKNPTAFYLCASSRRQGSDTQYFGPGTRLTVL.

V is TRBV9 and J is TRBJ2-5; 13 bases line up with TRBD2. V lost 4 bases and J lost 4; bases outside the gene matches: 4. This CDR3 contains 15 residues. CDR1 is SGDLS, CDR2 YYNGEE, per germline. DNA for the CDR3: TGTGCCAGCAGCACAACTAGCGGGAGGGTAGAGACCCAGTACTTC. Amino acid sequence: CASSTTSGRVETQYF. Drawing the rest from reference TRBV9 and TRBJ2-5, the complete variable domain is DSGVTQTPKHLITATGQRVTLRCSPRSGDLSVYWYQQSLDQGLQFLIQYYNGEERAKGNILERFSAQQFPDLHSELNLSSLELGDSALYFCASSTTSGRVETQYFGPGTRLLVL.

V and J are TRBV9 and TRBJ1-1; 9 nucleotides match TRBD1. V gave up 2 bases and J gave up 7 bases; unmatched junction bases: 6. The V gene's germline CDR1 is SGDLS and CDR2 YYNGEE. The CDR3 is 14 residues long. CDR3 DNA: TGTGCCAGCAGCGTGGGAACAGGGGGCGGTGAAGCTTTCTTT. Its protein product is CASSVGTGGGEAFF.